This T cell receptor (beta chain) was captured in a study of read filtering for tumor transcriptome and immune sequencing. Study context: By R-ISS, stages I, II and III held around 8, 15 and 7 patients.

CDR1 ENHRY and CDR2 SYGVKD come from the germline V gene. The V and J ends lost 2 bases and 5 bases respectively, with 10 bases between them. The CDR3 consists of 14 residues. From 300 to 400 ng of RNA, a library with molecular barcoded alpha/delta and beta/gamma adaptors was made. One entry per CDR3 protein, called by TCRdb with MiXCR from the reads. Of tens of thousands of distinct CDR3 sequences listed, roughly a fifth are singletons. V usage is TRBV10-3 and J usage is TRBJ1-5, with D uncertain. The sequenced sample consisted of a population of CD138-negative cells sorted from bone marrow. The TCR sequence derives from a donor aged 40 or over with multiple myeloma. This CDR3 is CAISEGEGYQPQHF. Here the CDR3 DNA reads TGTGCCATCAGTGAGGGGGAAGGCTATCAGCCCCAGCATTTT.